The present entry profiles one T cell receptor (beta chain) with its context. Clones were read by immunoSEQ multiplex PCR, and TCRdb kept only the in-frame ones, dropping some. The sample includes some 14,000 clones, under 85% seen only once; the top ten take about 1.3%. The data belong to a study of T cells after posttransplantation cyclophosphamide. Germline V gene data show CDR1 as LNHDA and CDR2 as SQIVND (reference sequence). This CDR3 region has 13 residues. The ends were cut back, 0 bases at V and 7 bases at J, with 7 bases in the middle. The material sequenced was memory CD4+ T cells sorted from PBMCs. This chain uses TRBV19 with TRBJ1-5; TRBD1 might be the D (6 bases). The clonotype originates from a man aged 50 to 59. The CDR3 region has the DNA TGTGCCAGTAGTATAGAACAGGGCCAGCCCCAGCATTTT. It translates to CASSIEQGQPQHF.